Each of the 10 T cell receptor beta chains below was sequenced from the same sample in a study of T cells in Graves' hyperthyroidism and ophthalmopathy. TCR beta CDR3 sequences were amplified from RNA transcripts. An initial round of RT-PCR targeting the TCR CDR3 relied on the HTBI primer set. TCRdb re-called the multiplex PCR reads through MiXCR, storing one row per CDR3 protein. This sample has over 700,000 distinct CDR3 sequences; around 38% occur once, and the top ten carry 7% to 10%. The sequenced sample consisted of blood. The source of these receptors is a man aged 18 to 35 with Graves' hyperthyroidism.

This sequence joins TRBV9 and TRBJ1-1; the D gene is possibly TRBD1 (6 bases). With 1 base removed from V and 1 base from J, the gap between germline ends came to 11 bases. Germline CDR1 is SGDLS and CDR2 is YYNGEE. The CDR3 length is 15 residues. The chain's CDR3 is CASSVPPTGNTEAFF. The CDR3 coding sequence is TGTGCCAGCAGCGTACCCCCGACAGGGAACACTGAAGCTTTCTTT.

This clonotype was picked up a small number of times. The chain carries TRBV5-1 and TRBJ1-5; TRBD1 matches 7 bases. The ends lost 0 bases at V and 6 bases at J; junction bases unmatched: 9. Germline CDR1 and CDR2: SGHRS and YFSETQ. CDR3 length equals 16 residues. CDR3 sequence: CASSLEGTDLGQPQHF. The CDR3 bases are TGCGCCAGCAGCTTGGAGGGGACAGATTTGGGTCAGCCCCAGCATTTT.

About this clonotype: One base away lies a much larger clone, so this may be a sequencing read error. J is TRBJ1-1 and V is TRBV5-1; the D is unclear. Germline V gene data show CDR1 as SGHRS and CDR2 as YFSETQ. V lost 5 bases and J lost 6, with 17 bases in between. The CDR3 has 14 amino acids. This chain's CDR3 is CASSGGPSGPEAFF. The CDR3 DNA follows: TGCGCCAGCAGTGGAGGGCCGTCCGGTCCTGAAGCTTTCTTT.

This clonotype came up many times. The chain employs TRBV29-1 and TRBJ2-7; D not resolved. Germline values: CDR1 SQVTM, CDR2 ANQGSEA. This CDR3 is built from 11 residues. V lost 4 bases and J 5 bases, leaving 9 bases between the germline ends. CDR3 sequence reads: CSVGPVDEQYF. The CDR3 DNA reads TGCAGCGTTGGTCCTGTCGACGAGCAGTACTTC.

This clonotype has only a few counts. This CDR3 reads CASSGGAGEWGEQYF. The CDR3 DNA is TGTGCCAGCAGCGGAGGAGCGGGAGAGTGGGGCGAGCAGTACTTC. V and J are TRBV7-2 and TRBJ2-7, with 8 bases lining up with TRBD2. The CDR3 runs 15 residues. Germline V gives CDR1 SGHTA, CDR2 FQGNSA. The J segment lost 6 bases and the V segment lost 5 bases, leaving 12 bases of the junction unmatched.

In this sample, this clonotype turned up once. The J gene is TRBJ2-7, the V gene TRBV10-3; D gene unclear. Trimming shortened V by 5 bases and J by 1 base, and 9 bases separated the two germline ends. CDR1 and CDR2 (germline): ENHRY, SYGVKD. CDR3 length equals 13 residues. The CDR3 loop reads CAISYVLSYEQYF. In DNA, the CDR3 is TGTGCCATCAGTTACGTACTATCCTACGAGCAGTACTTC.

V usage is TRBV15 and J usage is TRBJ2-5; 12 bases agree with TRBD2. Germline V gives CDR1 LNHNV, CDR2 YYDKDF (reference sequence). The CDR3 sequence is 12 residues long. The trim removed 11 bases at V and 5 bases at J, leaving 3 bases unmatched. CDR3 sequence: CAVTSGGETQYF. In DNA form, the CDR3 reads TGTGCCGTCACTAGCGGGGGGGAGACCCAGTACTTC.

This clonotype was seen only a few times. One end of the junction varies from germline; a read error may be responsible. This rearrangement joins TRBV10-3 to TRBJ1-5; no definite D call. The CDR3 extends over 14 amino acids. Looked up from germline, CDR1 is ENHRY and CDR2 is SYGVKD. The CDR3 sequence: CASSRTERHQPQHF. CDR3 nucleotides: TGTGCCAGCAGTCGGACCGAACGGCATCAGCCCCAGCATTTT.

V and J are TRBV25-1 and TRBJ2-7, with D possibly being TRBD2 (6 bases). Trimming cost V 6 bases and J 1 base, with 13 bases left between them. Germline V lookup: CDR1 MGHDK, CDR2 SYGVNS. The CDR3 length is 14 residues. Here the CDR3 DNA reads TGTGCCAGCAGCGTTGAGAGCGGGTCCTACGAGCAGTACTTC. It encodes CASSVESGSYEQYF.

The chain uses TRBV12-3 or TRBV12-4 and TRBJ2-7, with 7 positions matching TRBD1. The CDR3 is made up of 14 amino acids. V shed 6 bases, J shed 2 bases, and the junction held 7 bases outside the gene matches. The CDR3 region has the DNA TGTGCCAGCAGGCTTGGGACAGCGACCTACGAGCAGTACTTC. Its translation is CASRLGTATYEQYF.